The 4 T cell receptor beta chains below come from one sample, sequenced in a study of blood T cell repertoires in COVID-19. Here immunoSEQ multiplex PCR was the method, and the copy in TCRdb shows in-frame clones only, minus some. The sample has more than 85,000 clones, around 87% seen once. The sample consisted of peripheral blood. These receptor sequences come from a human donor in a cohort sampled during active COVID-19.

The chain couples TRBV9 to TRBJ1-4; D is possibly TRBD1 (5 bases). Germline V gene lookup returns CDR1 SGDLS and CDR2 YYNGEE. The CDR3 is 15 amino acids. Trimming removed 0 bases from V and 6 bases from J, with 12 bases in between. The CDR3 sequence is CASSVAAGQDEKLFF. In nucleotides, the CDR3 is TGTGCCAGCAGCGTAGCGGCAGGGCAGGATGAAAAACTGTTTTTT.

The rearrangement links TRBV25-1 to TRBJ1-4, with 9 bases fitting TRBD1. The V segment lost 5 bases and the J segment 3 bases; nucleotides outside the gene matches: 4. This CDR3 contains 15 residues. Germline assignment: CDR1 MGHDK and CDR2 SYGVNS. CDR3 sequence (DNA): TGTGCCAGCAGTAACACAGGGGGCCCTAATGAAAAACTGTTTTTT. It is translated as CASSNTGGPNEKLFF.

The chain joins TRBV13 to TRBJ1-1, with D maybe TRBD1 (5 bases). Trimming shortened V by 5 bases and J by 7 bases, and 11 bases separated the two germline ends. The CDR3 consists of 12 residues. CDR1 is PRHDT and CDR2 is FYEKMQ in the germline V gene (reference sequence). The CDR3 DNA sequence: TGTGCCAGCAGCCTCACGGGACTTGAAGCTTTCTTT. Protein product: CASSLTGLEAFF.

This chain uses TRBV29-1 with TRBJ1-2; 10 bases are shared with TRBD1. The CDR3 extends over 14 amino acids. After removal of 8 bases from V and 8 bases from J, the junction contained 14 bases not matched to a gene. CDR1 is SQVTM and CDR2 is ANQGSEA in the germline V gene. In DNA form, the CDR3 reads TGCAGCTCCTCCGGGACAGGGGCGGCTAGGGGCTACACCTTC. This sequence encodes CSSSGTGAARGYTF. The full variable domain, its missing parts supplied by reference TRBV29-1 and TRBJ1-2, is SAVISQKPSRDICQRGTSLTIQCQVDSQVTMMFWYRQQPGQSLTLIATANQGSEATYESGFVIDKFPISRPNLTFSTLTVSNMSPEDSSIYLCSSSGTGAARGYTFGSGTRLTVV.